These 28 T cell receptor beta chains share one sample of origin, sequenced in a study of monozygotic twins with inflammatory bowel disease (dated by TCRdb to about 2019). Library construction relied on 5' RACE. The sequencing machine was an Illumina HiSeq 2500. With the reads reprocessed by TCRdb, a single entry stands for each CDR3 protein sequence and no DNA is reported. Per the sample table, the count is around 450,000 distinct CDR3 sequences. The leading ten clones occupy 2% to 2.5% of the sample. The source material was blood. The receptors were sampled from a human donor with ulcerative colitis or Crohn's disease, or a healthy co-twin of an affected twin (not recorded which).

The V gene is TRBV7-3, the J gene TRBJ2-1; absent DNA, TCRdb's TRBD1 call cannot be checked. The CDR3 extends over 15 amino acids. Germline V gene sequence: CDR1 SGHTA, CDR2 FQGTGA. CDR3: CASSLGQLGYNEQFF.

The chain is built from TRBV12-3 or TRBV12-4 and TRBJ1-5. This CDR3 has 15 amino acids. CDR3 sequence reads: CASSPRTFSNQPQHF.

V gene TRBV12-3 or TRBV12-4 combines with J gene TRBJ1-3. The CDR3 contains 13 residues. This CDR3 is CASSFYSGNTIYF.

The CDR3 loop reads CGAMTLSYNEQFF. V usage is TRBV29-1 and J usage is TRBJ2-1; no DNA is available, so the TRBD1 call from TCRdb remains unchecked. The CDR3 covers 13 residues. CDR1 is SQVTM and CDR2 is ANQGSEA in the germline V gene.

The chain couples TRBV5-6 to TRBJ1-5; TCRdb names TRBD1, which stays unverified in the absence of DNA. The germline V gene encodes CDR1 SGHDT and CDR2 YYEEEE. This CDR3 is built from 18 residues. The CDR3: CASSLLTAPEGGLQPQHF.

The J gene is TRBJ2-7, the V gene TRBV7-2; the TCRdb D gene call, TRBD1, has no DNA to confirm it. CDR1 is SGHTA and CDR2 is FQGNSA in the germline V gene. The CDR3 consists of 13 residues. The CDR3 loop reads CASTPGGGREQYF.

The V and J genes are TRBV20-1 and TRBJ2-1. This CDR3 has 15 residues. Germline assignment: CDR1 DFQATT and CDR2 SNEGSKA (reference sequence). The CDR3 reads CSARDPEDYHNEQFF.

The rearrangement uses TRBV20-1 and TRBJ2-3; without DNA, the TCRdb call of TRBD2 cannot be checked. The V gene's germline CDR1 is DFQATT and CDR2 SNEGSKA (reference sequence). The CDR3 has 13 residues. The CDR3 protein is CSAIPGGPDTQYF.

The rearrangement uses TRBV28 and TRBJ2-7; TCRdb's assignment of TRBD2 cannot be checked, as there is no DNA. The CDR3 totals 14 residues. From germline, CDR1 is MDHEN and CDR2 SYDVKM. This chain's CDR3 is CASSPRALTYEQYF.

The chain joins TRBV27 to TRBJ2-1; TCRdb's D call of TRBD1 is untestable without DNA. This CDR3 contains 13 residues. Germline CDR1 is MNHEY and CDR2 is SMNVEV (reference sequence). The CDR3 protein is CASRQGLFNEQFF.

J is TRBJ2-5 and V is TRBV6-1; lacking DNA, the TRBD1 call made by TCRdb goes unchecked. The V gene's germline CDR1 is MNHNS and CDR2 SASEGT. The CDR3 has 14 amino acids. The CDR3 sequence: CASSSWEGEETQYF.

V usage is TRBV5-1 and J usage is TRBJ2-7; the TRBD1 assignment by TCRdb is unverifiable without DNA. The CDR3 is 14 amino acids. CDR1 is SGHRS, CDR2 YFSETQ, per germline. This CDR3 is CASSPDPLSYEQYF.

The chain has TRBV18 and TRBJ2-5; TCRdb picks TRBD2, but there is no DNA to check that call. The germline CDR1 and CDR2 sequences are KGHSH and LQKENI. The CDR3 is 17 amino acids. CDR3 region: CASSRAFGTSGEETQYF.

The chain employs TRBV12-3 or TRBV12-4 and TRBJ1-1; with no DNA, the TCRdb D assignment of TRBD1 cannot be verified. The CDR3 is 14 amino acids. CDR3 in amino acids: CASSFRSGGTEAFF.

The chain uses TRBV5-1 and TRBJ2-2; TCRdb selects TRBD2, and the lack of DNA leaves this call unchecked. In germline, CDR1 is SGHRS, CDR2 YFSETQ. The CDR3 sequence is 17 residues long. Here the CDR3 reads CASSLAGLAGSTGELFF.

V is TRBV19 and J is TRBJ1-5. The CDR3 consists of 12 residues. The germline V gene has CDR1 LNHDA and CDR2 SQIVND (reference sequence). The CDR3 is CASSNVDKPQHF.

This chain connects TRBV3-1 to TRBJ1-1; checking the TCRdb D call of TRBD1 is not possible without DNA. The germline V gene encodes CDR1 LGHDT and CDR2 YNNKEL (reference sequence). The CDR3 runs 15 residues. The CDR3 spells CASSRQGAGSTEAFF.

The chain has TRBV20-1 and TRBJ2-7; TCRdb designates TRBD2, a call that cannot be tested without DNA. CDR1 is DFQATT, CDR2 SNEGSKA, per germline (reference sequence). CDR3 length equals 18 residues. CDR3 sequence reads: CSARTPGLAGVERYEQYF.

V and J are TRBV10-3 and TRBJ2-5. The CDR3 has 13 residues. CDR1 is ENHRY, CDR2 SYGVKD, per germline. The CDR3 region is CAISESGLETQYF.

The V call is TRBV7-2, the J call TRBJ1-5; TCRdb's D gene call, TRBD1, goes unchecked for lack of DNA. The CDR3 is 17 residues long. Germline CDR1 reads SGHTA; CDR2 reads FQGNSA. CDR3 region: CASSLGTVGYSNQPQHF.

The V gene is TRBV28, the J gene TRBJ2-7; TCRdb gives TRBD2 as the D gene, but with no DNA this cannot be confirmed. In germline, CDR1 is MDHEN, CDR2 SYDVKM. The CDR3 is 15 amino acids. The CDR3 is CASSSFSGGYYEQYF. Looking up the rest from reference TRBV28 and TRBJ2-7 gives the full variable domain: DVKVTQSSRYLVKRTGEKVFLECVQDMDHENMFWYRQDPGLGLRLIYFSYDVKMKEKGDIPEGYSVSREKKERFSLILESASTNQTSMYLCASSSFSGGYYEQYFGPGTRLTVT.

The chain has TRBV23-1 and TRBJ2-1; with no DNA, the TCRdb D assignment of TRBD2 cannot be verified. TRBV23-1 is flagged as an ORF with uncertain function. The CDR3 totals 16 residues. CDR3: CASSQSVSSDYNEQFF.

The chain combines TRBV23-1 with TRBJ2-7; as DNA is missing, the TRBD1 call by TCRdb cannot be tested. TRBV23-1 is recorded as an ORF, its role being uncertain. The CDR3 has 14 residues. The CDR3 loop reads CASSQQNRVEEQYF.

The chain has TRBV5-6 and TRBJ2-7; TCRdb proposes TRBD1, but this gene call is untestable without DNA. Germline values: CDR1 SGHDT, CDR2 YYEEEE. The CDR3 has 15 residues. The CDR3 sequence is CASSFGTGSSYEQYF.

The rearrangement joins TRBV2 to TRBJ1-5. CDR1 is SNHLY, CDR2 FYNNEI, per germline. This CDR3 comprises 14 residues. CDR3 sequence: CASTYRRSNQPQHF.

The chain employs TRBV6-2 or TRBV6-3 and TRBJ2-2; the D call of TRBD1 rests on TCRdb alone, since no DNA is present to check it. The CDR3 loop spans 15 amino acids. Germline V gene lookup returns CDR1 MNHEY and CDR2 SVGEGT. The CDR3 sequence is CASRPGGPNTGELFF.

The chain carries TRBV9 and TRBJ2-7; TCRdb's assignment of TRBD1 cannot be checked, as there is no DNA. CDR1 and CDR2 (germline): SGDLS, YYNGEE. The CDR3 length is 14 residues. The CDR3 spells CASSVGDRVNEQYF.

V usage is TRBV7-9 and J usage is TRBJ2-1; absent DNA, TCRdb's TRBD2 call cannot be checked. Germline assignment: CDR1 SEHNR and CDR2 FQNEAQ (reference sequence). The CDR3 sequence is 15 residues long. CDR3 sequence reads: CASSSIAGLPNEQFF.